This T cell receptor (beta chain) came from a study of T-cell reconstitution after alpha-beta-depleted transplantation in children. TCRbeta library preparation incorporated unique molecular identifiers. TCRdb passed the PCR reads through MiXCR, listing each CDR3 protein once. The sample carries 360,000 or so distinct CDR3 sequences, 20% recorded once. Germline V gene data show CDR1 as LGHNA and CDR2 as YNFKEQ. The CDR3 is 17 amino acids. J lost 7 bases, V lost 1 base, and 13 bases had no gene match. This TCR was sampled from a human donor who donated a stem cell graft to a child with acute myeloid leukemia. Material: PBMCs from the stem cell graft donor, obtained from the stem cell graft. The V and J genes are TRBV4-2 and TRBJ2-1; TRBD2 aligns across 7 bases. The CDR3 DNA follows: TGTGCCAGCAGCCAAGTGGCGTCGGGACTAAGGGAGAATGAGCAGTTCTTC. It yields the protein CASSQVASGLRENEQFF.